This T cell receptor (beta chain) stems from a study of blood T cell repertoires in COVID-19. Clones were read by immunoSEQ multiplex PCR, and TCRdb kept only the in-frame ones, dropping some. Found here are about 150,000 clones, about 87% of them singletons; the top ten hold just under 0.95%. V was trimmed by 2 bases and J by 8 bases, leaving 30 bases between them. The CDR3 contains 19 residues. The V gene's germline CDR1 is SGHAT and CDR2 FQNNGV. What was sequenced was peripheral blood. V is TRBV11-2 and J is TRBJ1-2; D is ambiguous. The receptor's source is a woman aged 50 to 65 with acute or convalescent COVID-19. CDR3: CASSLNLPVPGKDMVGYTF. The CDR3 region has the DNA TGTGCCAGCAGCTTAAATCTTCCAGTACCAGGCAAGGATATGGTCGGCTACACCTTC.